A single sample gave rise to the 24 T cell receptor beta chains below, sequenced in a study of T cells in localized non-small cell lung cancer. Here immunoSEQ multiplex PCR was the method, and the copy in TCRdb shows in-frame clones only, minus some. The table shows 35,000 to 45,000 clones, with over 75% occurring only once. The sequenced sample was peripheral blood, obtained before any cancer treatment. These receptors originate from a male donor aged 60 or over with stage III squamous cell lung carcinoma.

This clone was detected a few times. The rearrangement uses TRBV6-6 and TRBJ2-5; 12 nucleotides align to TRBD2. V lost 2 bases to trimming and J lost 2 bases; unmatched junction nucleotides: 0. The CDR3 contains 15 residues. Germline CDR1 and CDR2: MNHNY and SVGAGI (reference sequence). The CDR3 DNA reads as TGTGCCAGCAGTTACGGACTAGCGGGACAAGAGACCCAGTACTTC. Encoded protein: CASSYGLAGQETQYF.

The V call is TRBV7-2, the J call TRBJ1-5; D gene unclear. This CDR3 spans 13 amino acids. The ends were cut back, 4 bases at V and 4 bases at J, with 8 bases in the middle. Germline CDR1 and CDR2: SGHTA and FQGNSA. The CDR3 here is CASSSSKNQPQHF. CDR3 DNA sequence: TGTGCCAGCAGCTCAAGCAAGAATCAGCCCCAGCATTTT.

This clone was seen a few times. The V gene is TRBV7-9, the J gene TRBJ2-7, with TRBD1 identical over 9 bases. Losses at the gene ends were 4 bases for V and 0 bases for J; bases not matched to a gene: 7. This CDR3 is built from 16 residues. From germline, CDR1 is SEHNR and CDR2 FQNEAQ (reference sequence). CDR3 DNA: TGTGCCAGCAGCTCACTCGGGACAGGGAGCTCCTACGAGCAGTACTTC. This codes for CASSSLGTGSSYEQYF.

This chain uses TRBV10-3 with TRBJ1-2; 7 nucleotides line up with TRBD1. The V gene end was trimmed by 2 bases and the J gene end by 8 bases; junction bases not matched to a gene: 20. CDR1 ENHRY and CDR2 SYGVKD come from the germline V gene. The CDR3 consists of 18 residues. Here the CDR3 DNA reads TGTGCCATCAGTGAGCGCGGGGCAGGGGGTCTTCAGATATTGGGCTACACCTTC. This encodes CAISERGAGGLQILGYTF.

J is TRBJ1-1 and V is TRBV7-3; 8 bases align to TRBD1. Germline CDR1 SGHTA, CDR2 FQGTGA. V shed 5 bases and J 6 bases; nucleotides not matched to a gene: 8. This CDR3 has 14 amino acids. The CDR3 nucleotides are TGTGCCAGCAGCATATCCACAGGGGGATCTGAAGCTTTCTTT. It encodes CASSISTGGSEAFF.

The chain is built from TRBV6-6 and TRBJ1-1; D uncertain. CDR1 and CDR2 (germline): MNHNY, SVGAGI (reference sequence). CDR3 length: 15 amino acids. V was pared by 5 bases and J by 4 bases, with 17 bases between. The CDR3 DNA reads TGTGCCAGCAGTCAATTGACGGGCCCGGCCACTGAAGCTTTCTTT. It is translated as CASSQLTGPATEAFF.

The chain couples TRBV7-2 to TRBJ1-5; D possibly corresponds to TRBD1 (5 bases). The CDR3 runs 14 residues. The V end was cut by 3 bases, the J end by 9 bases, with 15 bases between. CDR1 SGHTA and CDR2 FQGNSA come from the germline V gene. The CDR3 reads CASSFDPGRGPQHF. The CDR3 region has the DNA TGTGCCAGCAGCTTTGACCCCGGGAGGGGGCCCCAGCATTTT.

The DNA for the CDR3 is TGCGCCAGCAGCAAGACAGGGGACGGCGATGAGCAGTTCTTC. It yields the protein CASSKTGDGDEQFF. This rearrangement joins TRBV5-1 to TRBJ2-1; 8 nucleotides align to TRBD1. Germline CDR1 SGHRS, CDR2 YFSETQ. J lost 8 bases, V lost 4 bases, and 8 bases had no gene match. The CDR3 has 14 residues.

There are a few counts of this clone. For the CDR3, the DNA is TGTGCCACTGGGACAGGTAGTGGCTACACCTTC. Its translation: CATGTGSGYTF. The chain couples TRBV6-1 to TRBJ1-2; 8 bases map to TRBD1. V lost 10 bases, J lost 7 bases, and 5 bases stayed unmatched. The CDR3 has 11 amino acids. The V gene's germline CDR1 is MNHNS and CDR2 SASEGT.

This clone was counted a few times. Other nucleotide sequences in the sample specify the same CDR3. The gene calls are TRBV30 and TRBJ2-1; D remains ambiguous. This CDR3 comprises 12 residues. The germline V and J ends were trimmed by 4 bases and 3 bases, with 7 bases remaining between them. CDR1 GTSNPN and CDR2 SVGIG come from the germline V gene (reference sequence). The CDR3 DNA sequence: TGTGCCTGGAAGTCCGTCTACAATGAGCAGTTCTTC. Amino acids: CAWKSVYNEQFF.

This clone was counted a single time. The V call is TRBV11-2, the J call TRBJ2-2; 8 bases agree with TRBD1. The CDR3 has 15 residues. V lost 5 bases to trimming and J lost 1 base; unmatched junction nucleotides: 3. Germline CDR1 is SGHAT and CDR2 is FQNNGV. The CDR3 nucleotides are TGTGCCAGCAGCCGCAGGGGGCTGAACACCGGGGAGCTGTTTTTT. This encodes CASSRRGLNTGELFF.

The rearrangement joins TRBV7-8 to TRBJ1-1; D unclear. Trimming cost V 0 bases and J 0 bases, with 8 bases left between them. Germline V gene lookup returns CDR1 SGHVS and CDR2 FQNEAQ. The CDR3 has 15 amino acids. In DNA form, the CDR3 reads TGTGCCAGCAGCTTAGCGCCCGTTCTGAACACTGAAGCTTTCTTT. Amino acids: CASSLAPVLNTEAFF.

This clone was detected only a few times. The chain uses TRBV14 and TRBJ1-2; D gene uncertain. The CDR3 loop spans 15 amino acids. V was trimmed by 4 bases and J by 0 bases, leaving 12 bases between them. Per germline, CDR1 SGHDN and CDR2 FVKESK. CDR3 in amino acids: CASSRMDGTNYGYTF. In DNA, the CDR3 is TGTGCCAGCAGCCGTATGGACGGAACTAACTATGGCTACACCTTC.

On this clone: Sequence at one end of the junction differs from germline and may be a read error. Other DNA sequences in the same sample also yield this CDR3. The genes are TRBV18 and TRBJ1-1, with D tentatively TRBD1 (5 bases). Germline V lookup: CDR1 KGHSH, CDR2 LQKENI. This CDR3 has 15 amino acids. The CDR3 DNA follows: TGTGCCAGTTCACCGGGGACGGCTCTGGGGACTGAAGCTTTCTTT. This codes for CASSPGTALGTEAFF.

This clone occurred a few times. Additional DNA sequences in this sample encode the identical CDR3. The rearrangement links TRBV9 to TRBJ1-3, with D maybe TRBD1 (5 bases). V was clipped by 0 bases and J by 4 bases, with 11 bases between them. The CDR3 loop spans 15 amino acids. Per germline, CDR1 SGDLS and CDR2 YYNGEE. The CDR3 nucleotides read TGTGCCAGCAGCGTAGGGTTGGGGGACGGAAACACCATATATTTT. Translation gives CASSVGLGDGNTIYF.

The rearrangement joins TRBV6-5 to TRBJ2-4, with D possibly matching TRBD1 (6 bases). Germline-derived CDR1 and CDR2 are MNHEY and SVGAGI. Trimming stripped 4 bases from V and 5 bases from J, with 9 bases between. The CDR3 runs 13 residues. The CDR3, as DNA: TGTGCCAGCAGTTGGAGACAGGAAAACATTCAGTACTTC. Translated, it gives CASSWRQENIQYF.

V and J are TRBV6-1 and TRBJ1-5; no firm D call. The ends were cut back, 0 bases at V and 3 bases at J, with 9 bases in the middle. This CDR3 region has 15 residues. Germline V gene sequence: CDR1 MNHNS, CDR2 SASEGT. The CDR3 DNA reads TGTGCCAGCAGTGAAGCGGCGGGGAACAATCAGCCCCAGCATTTT. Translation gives CASSEAAGNNQPQHF.

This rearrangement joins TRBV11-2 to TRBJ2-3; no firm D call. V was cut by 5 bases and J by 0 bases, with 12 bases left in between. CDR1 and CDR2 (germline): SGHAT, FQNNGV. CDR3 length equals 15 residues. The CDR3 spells CASSPSSRSTDTQYF. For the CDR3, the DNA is TGTGCCAGCAGCCCCTCTTCCCGGAGCACAGATACGCAGTATTTT. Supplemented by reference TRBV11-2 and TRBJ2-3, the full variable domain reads EAGVAQSPRYKIIEKRQSVAFWCNPISGHATLYWYQQILGQGPKLLIQFQNNGVVDDSQLPKDRFSAERLKGVDSTLKIQPAKLEDSAVYLCASSPSSRSTDTQYFGPGTRLTVL.

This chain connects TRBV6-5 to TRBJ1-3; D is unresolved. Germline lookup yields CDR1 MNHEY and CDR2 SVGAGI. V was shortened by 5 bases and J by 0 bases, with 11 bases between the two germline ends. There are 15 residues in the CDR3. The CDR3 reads CASSPTGPSGNTIYF. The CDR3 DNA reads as TGTGCCAGCAGTCCAACCGGGCCCTCTGGAAACACCATATATTTT.

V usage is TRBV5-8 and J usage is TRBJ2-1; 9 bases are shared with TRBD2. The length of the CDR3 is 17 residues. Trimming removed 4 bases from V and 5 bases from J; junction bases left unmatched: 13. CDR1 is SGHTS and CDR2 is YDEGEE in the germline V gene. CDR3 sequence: CASSRRITAGGNNEQFF. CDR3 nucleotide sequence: TGTGCCAGCAGCCGCCGAATCACAGCGGGGGGTAACAATGAGCAGTTCTTC.

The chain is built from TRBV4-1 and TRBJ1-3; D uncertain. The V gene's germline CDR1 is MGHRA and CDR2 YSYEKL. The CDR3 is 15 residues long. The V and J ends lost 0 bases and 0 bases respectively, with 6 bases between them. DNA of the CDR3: TGCGCCAGCAGCCAAGATGGAAGCTCTGGAAACACCATATATTTT. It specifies CASSQDGSSGNTIYF.

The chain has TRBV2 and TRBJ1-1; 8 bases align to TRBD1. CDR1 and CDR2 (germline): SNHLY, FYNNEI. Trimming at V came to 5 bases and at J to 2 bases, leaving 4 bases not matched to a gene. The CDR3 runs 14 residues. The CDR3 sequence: CASSSGGLNTEAFF. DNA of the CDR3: TGTGCCAGCAGTTCAGGGGGCCTCAACACTGAAGCTTTCTTT.

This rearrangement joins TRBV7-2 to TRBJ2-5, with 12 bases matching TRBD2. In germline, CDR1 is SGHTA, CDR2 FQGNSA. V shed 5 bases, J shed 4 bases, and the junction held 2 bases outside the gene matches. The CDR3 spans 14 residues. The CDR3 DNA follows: TGTGCCAGCAGCAAGACTAGCGGGGGAGAGACCCAGTACTTC. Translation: CASSKTSGGETQYF.

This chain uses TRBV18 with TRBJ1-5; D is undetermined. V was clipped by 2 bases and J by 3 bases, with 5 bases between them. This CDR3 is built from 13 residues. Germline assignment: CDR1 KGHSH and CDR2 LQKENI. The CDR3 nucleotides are TGTGCCAGCTCACCAGGTCCCAATCAGCCCCAGCATTTT. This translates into CASSPGPNQPQHF.